This T cell receptor beta chain is drawn from a study of CD8 T cells in ankylosing spondylitis. Points from the study as a whole: There was a TCR beta motif, made of fewer than 10 highly homologous variants, that appeared characteristic of ankylosing spondylitis blood. Clones linked to the disease showed a CD8+ phenotype. They occurred at relatively low frequencies in peripheral blood.

The V gene's germline CDR1 is LGHNA and CDR2 YSLEER. The CDR3 is 15 amino acids. V trimming: 1 base; J trimming: 4 bases; junction bases outside the gene matches: 2. This clonotype was seen repeatedly, ten times or more. Its antigen remains unidentified. TCRdb independently ran MiXCR on the 5' RACE reads; one entry per CDR3 protein. The sample has some 840,000 distinct CDR3 sequences, approximately 12% seen once. Sequencing was performed on blood, either unsorted or a sorted T cell fraction (not recorded which). The genes are TRBV4-3 and TRBJ2-7; 12 bases are shared with TRBD2. The sequence was obtained from a male donor with ankylosing spondylitis. CDR3 loop: CASSQGLAGAYEQYF. The CDR3 nucleotides are TGCGCCAGCAGCCAAGGACTAGCGGGAGCGTACGAGCAGTACTTC.